This T cell receptor beta chain was obtained from a study of T-cell memory formation after mild COVID-19. Study information: Largely donor-specific sequence clusters came from a couple of donors.

Details on this clonotype: The antigen remains undetermined.

Each CDR3 protein gets one entry after TCRdb re-called the 5' RACE reads with MiXCR. The sample has approximately 89,000 distinct CDR3 sequences; roughly 23% are singletons. V was shortened by 5 bases and J by 9 bases, with 22 bases between the two germline ends. The CDR3 runs 15 residues. Germline V gives CDR1 SEHNR, CDR2 FQNEAQ (reference sequence). The study, taken as a whole, reports: Still unconfirmed is whether the second-wave clones peaking on day 37 recognized SARS-CoV-2.

The chain is built from TRBV7-9 and TRBJ1-2; unclear D gene. The receptor was isolated from a man aged 18 to 29 who had mild COVID-19 (a few samples of this study predate the infection). Cell type and time point are not known. Specimen: PBMCs or a T cell subset sorted from them (not recorded which). The CDR3 loop is CASSNLRVVGLRYTF. The CDR3 DNA reads as TGTGCCAGCAGCAATCTAAGGGTCGTGGGGTTGCGCTACACCTTC.